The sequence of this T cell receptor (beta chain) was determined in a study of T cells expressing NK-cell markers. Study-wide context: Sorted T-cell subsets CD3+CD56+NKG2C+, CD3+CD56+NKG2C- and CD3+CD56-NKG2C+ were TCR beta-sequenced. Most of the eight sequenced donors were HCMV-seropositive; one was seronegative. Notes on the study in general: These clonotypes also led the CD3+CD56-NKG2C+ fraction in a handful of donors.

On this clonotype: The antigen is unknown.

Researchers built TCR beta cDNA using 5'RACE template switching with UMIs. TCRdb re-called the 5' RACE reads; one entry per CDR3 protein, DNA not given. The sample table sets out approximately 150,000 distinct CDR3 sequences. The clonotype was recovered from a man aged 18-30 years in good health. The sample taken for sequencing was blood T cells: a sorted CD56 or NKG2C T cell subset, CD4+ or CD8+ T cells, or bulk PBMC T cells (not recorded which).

The chain's CDR3 is CASSRTSPGNEQFF. The gene calls are TRBV4-1 and TRBJ2-1; TCRdb reports TRBD2, a call that lacks DNA to check it against. The CDR3 runs to 14 residues. Per germline, CDR1 MGHRA and CDR2 YSYEKL.